The source of this TCR beta chain is a study of cytomegalovirus exposure and HLA in healthy donors. As for the study in general: The platform used for the 120 or so validation repertoires matched that of the approximately 710 first-cohort repertoires, a later analysis reported.

Here immunoSEQ multiplex PCR was the method, and the copy in TCRdb shows in-frame clones only, minus some. The data contain 60,000 to 90,000 clones, around four fifths of them seen just once; the ten biggest clones take up approximately 3%. V was cut by 4 bases and J by 8 bases, with 6 bases left in between. CDR1 is SGDLS, CDR2 YYNGEE, per germline. The CDR3 spans 11 residues. The clonotype originates from a young man in good health and CMV-seronegative. Material: PBMCs. The chain uses TRBV9 and TRBJ2-2; D is ambiguous. CDR3 DNA sequence: TGTGCCAGCAGCCAGGAAGGGGAGCTGTTTTTT. This translates into CASSQEGELFF.